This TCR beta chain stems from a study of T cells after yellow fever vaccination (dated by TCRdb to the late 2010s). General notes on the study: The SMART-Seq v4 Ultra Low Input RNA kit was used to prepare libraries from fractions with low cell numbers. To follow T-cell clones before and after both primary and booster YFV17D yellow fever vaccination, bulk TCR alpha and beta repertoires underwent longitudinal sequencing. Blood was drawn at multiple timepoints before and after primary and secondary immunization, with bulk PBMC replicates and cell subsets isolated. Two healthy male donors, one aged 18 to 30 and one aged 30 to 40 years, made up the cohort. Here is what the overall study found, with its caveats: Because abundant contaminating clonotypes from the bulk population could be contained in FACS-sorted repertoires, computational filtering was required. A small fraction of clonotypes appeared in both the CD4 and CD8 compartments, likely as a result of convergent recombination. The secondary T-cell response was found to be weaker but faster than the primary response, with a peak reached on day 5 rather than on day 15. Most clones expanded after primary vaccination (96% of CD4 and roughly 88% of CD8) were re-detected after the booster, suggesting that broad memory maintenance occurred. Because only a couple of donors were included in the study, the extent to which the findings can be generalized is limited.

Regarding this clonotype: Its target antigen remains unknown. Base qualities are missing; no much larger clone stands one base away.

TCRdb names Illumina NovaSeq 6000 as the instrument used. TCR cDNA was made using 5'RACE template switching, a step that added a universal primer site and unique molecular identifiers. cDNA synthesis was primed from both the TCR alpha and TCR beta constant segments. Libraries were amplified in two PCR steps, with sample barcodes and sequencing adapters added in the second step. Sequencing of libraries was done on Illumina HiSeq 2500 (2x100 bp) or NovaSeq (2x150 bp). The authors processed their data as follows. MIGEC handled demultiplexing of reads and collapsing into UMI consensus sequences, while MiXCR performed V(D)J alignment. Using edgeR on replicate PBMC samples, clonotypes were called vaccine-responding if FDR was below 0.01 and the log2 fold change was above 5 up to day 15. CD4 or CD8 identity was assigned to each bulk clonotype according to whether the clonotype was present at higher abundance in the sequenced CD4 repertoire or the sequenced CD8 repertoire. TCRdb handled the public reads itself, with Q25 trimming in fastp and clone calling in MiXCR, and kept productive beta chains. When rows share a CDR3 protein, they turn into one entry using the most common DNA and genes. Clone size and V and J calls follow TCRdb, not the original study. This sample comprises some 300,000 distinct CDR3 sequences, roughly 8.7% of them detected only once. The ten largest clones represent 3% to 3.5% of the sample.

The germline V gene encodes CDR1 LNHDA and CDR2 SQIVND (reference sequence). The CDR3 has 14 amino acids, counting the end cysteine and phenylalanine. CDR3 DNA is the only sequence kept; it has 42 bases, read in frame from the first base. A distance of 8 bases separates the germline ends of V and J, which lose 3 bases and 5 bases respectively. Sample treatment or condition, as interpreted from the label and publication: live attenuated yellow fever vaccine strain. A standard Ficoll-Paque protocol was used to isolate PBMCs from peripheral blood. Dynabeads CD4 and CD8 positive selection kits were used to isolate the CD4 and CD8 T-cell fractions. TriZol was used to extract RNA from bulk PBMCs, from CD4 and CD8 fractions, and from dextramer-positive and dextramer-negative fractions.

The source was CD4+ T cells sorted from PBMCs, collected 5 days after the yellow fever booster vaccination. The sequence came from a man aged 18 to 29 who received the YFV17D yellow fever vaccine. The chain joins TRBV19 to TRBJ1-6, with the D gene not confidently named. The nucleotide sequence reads TGTGCCAGTAGTATTCCGGCGGATAATTCACCCCTCCACTTT. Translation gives CASSIPADNSPLHF.